These T cell receptor beta chains were read from a single sample in a study of cytomegalovirus exposure and HLA in healthy donors. The table came from immunoSEQ multiplex PCR; TCRdb's copy has only in-frame clones and leaves some out. The sample holds about 240,000 clones, 75% to 90% seen once. The specimen sequenced was PBMCs. The source is a woman aged 30 to 39 in good health and CMV-seropositive. CDR3s include the opening cysteine and the closing phenylalanine or tryptophan. Each record gives: D gene, V gene, clone size, J gene, CDR3 DNA, CDR3 protein. A D gene is named only where the DNA matches it firmly. Expanded clones get a size class; other rows say once, few or many, or leave the size out.

TRBD1,TRBV10-2,NA,TRBJ2-1,TGCGCCAGCAGATTTACAGGGGGCGCAGGTTCCTACAATGAGCAGTTCTTC,CASRFTGGAGSYNEQFF
NA,TRBV12-2,once,TRBJ2-3,TGTGCAAGTCGCTTCCGACTAGCGGGATGCGCAGATACGCAGTATTTT,CASRFRLAGCADTQYF
TRBD1,TRBV9,NA,TRBJ1-2,TGTGCCAGCAGCGTAGCAGACAGGGAGTATGGCTACACCTTC,CASSVADREYGYTF
NA,TRBV5-1,NA,TRBJ1-1,TGCGCCAGCAGCTCGAACAGGGAAGTGTCTGAAGCTTTCTTT,CASSSNREVSEAFF
NA,TRBV5-1,NA,TRBJ2-5,TGCGCCAGCAGCTTGGTTTCAGGACAAGAGACCCAGTACTTC,CASSLVSGQETQYF
TRBD2,TRBV5-4,once,TRBJ2-7,TGTGCCAGCAGCTTACCGGCTAGCGGGACATACGAGCAGTACTTC,CASSLPASGTYEQYF
NA,TRBV10-1,few,TRBJ1-2,TGCGCCACCCAGTGGACTTCTGGCTACACCTTC,CATQWTSGYTF
NA,TRBV30,NA,TRBJ2-5,TGTGCCTTTGCTGCGTACCAAGAGACCCAGTACTTC,CAFAAYQETQYF
TRBD2,TRBV6-5,NA,TRBJ2-1,TGTGCCAGCAGTTACTCAATGGGGACTAGTAGTTTTGAGCAGTTCTTC,CASSYSMGTSSFEQFF
TRBD2,TRBV19,NA,TRBJ2-3,TGTGCCAGTAGAACAACGGGACTAGAATTTTCAGATACGCAGTATTTT,CASRTTGLEFSDTQYF
NA,TRBV6-5,NA,TRBJ2-7,TGTGCCAGCAGTCGAGGTCCCACAAGGTCCTACGAGCAGTACTTC,CASSRGPTRSYEQYF
NA,TRBV25-1,NA,TRBJ2-3,TGTGCCAGCAGCGGAGATACGCAGTATTTT,CASSGDTQYF
NA,TRBV30,NA,TRBJ2-2,TGTGCCTGGGCGAGGGGGGGATTCACCGGGGAGCTGTTTTTT,CAWARGGFTGELFF
NA,TRBV29-1,NA,TRBJ2-5,TGCAGCGTTGAAGGCCCCAGGGGCGGATGGGTAGAGACCCAGTACTTC,CSVEGPRGGWVETQYF
NA,TRBV13,NA,TRBJ2-2,TGTGCCAGCAGCTTAGTTTCCCCCGCCCCCGGCACCGGGGAGCTGTTTTTT,CASSLVSPAPGTGELFF
TRBD1,TRBV18,NA,TRBJ1-3,TGTGCCAGCTCGCCCGACAGGGGGCCTGGAAACACCATATATTTT,CASSPDRGPGNTIYF
NA,TRBV20-1,NA,TRBJ2-5,TGCAGTGGCGGCGGGACAGAGACCCAGTACTTC,CSGGGTETQYF
NA,TRBV7-9,few,TRBJ2-7,TGTGCCAGCAGCTTAGATTCGGGAACCTCCTACGAGCAGTACTTC,CASSLDSGTSYEQYF
NA,TRBV5-1,NA,TRBJ1-1,TGCGCCAGCAGCCTACTGGGAGTAGGGACTGAAGCTTTCTTT,CASSLLGVGTEAFF
NA,TRBV6-6,NA,TRBJ2-6,TGTGCCAGCAGGAGGTCCTCTGGGGCCAACGTCCTGACTTTC,CASRRSSGANVLTF
TRBD1,TRBV19,NA,TRBJ1-5,TGTGCCAGTAGCCTCGGGACAGGGGGTTTTGGCAATCAGCCCCAGCATTTT,CASSLGTGGFGNQPQHF
NA,TRBV5-4,NA,TRBJ2-7,TGTGCCAGCAGCTTTCACACGGGATACGAGCAGTACTTC,CASSFHTGYEQYF
TRBD2,TRBV6-1,NA,TRBJ2-7,TGTGCCAGCAGTGAGGGACTAGGAGCCTACGAGCAGTACTTC,CASSEGLGAYEQYF
TRBD2,TRBV5-1,NA,TRBJ2-1,TGCGCCAGCAGCTTGGACCCTAGCGGGTTGAATGAGCAGTTCTTC,CASSLDPSGLNEQFF
NA,TRBV7-2,NA,TRBJ2-3,TGTGCCAGCAGCCCGAGCGGAGCCCGCACAGATACGCAGTATTTT,CASSPSGARTDTQYF
NA,TRBV5-4,NA,TRBJ1-2,TGTGCCAGCAGCTTGGTTCCAGGTTCGGAGGAAGGCTACACCTTC,CASSLVPGSEEGYTF
NA,TRBV10-2,NA,TRBJ1-2,TGCGCCAGCAGTGAGAGGGGATCCGGCTACACCTTC,CASSERGSGYTF
NA,TRBV29-1,NA,TRBJ1-2,TGCAGCGTCGAACAGGGTTATGGCTACACCTTC,CSVEQGYGYTF
TRBD1,TRBV5-1,NA,TRBJ1-2,TGCGCCAGCAGCCCTACAGGGGCTAACTATGGCTACACCTTC,CASSPTGANYGYTF
TRBD1,TRBV28,NA,TRBJ2-3,TGTGCCAGCAGCCTGAGGGGGCCCGGCACAGATACGCAGTATTTT,CASSLRGPGTDTQYF